The 8 T cell receptor beta chains below come from one sample, sequenced in a study of shared clonotypes between healthy human individuals. The data were produced by immunoSEQ multiplex PCR, yet TCRdb's version contains in-frame clones alone and is incomplete. The sample consists of approximately 2.5 million clones, around 94% of them appearing once. Sequencing input: naive CD4+ T cells sorted from blood. The subset here: CD45RA+ positively selected. All receptors come from a man aged 18 to 29 in good health.

This clone was seen a handful of times. The V gene is TRBV6-5, the J gene TRBJ2-2, with TRBD2 matching over 9 bases. The CDR3 is 12 amino acids. Germline assignment: CDR1 MNHEY and CDR2 SVGAGI. V lost 2 bases, J lost 15 bases, and 4 bases stayed unmatched. DNA for the CDR3: TGTGCCAGCAGTTACCTGAGCGGGAGGTTGTTTTTT. Protein sequence: CASSYLSGRLFF.

The CDR3: CAISDRERDTDTQYF. The CDR3 nucleotides read TGTGCCATCAGTGACCGGGAAAGGGACACAGATACGCAGTATTTT. The chain employs TRBV10-3 and TRBJ2-3, with a tentative D call TRBD2 (5 bases). Looked up from germline, CDR1 is ENHRY and CDR2 is SYGVKD. The CDR3 contains 15 residues. The ends were cut back, 3 bases at V and 2 bases at J, with 12 bases in the middle.

The chain joins TRBV30 to TRBJ1-6; the match to TRBD1 covers 7 bases. From germline, CDR1 is GTSNPN and CDR2 SVGIG (reference sequence). The CDR3 loop spans 13 amino acids. The trim removed 4 bases at V and 7 bases at J, leaving 4 bases unmatched. The CDR3 DNA follows: TGTGCCTGGATCCGGGACAGAAATTCACCCCTCCACTTT. It codes for CAWIRDRNSPLHF.

The chain combines TRBV2 with TRBJ2-3; 7 bases map to TRBD2. The germline gives CDR1 SNHLY, CDR2 FYNNEI. This CDR3 is 15 amino acids long. Losses at the gene ends were 5 bases for V and 2 bases for J; bases not matched to a gene: 7. CDR3: CASSLGGKHTDTQYF. As DNA, the CDR3 is TGTGCCAGCAGTCTGGGAGGGAAACACACAGATACGCAGTATTTT.

The rearrangement links TRBV5-5 to TRBJ1-2; D gene ambiguous. Germline V gives CDR1 SGHKS, CDR2 YYEKEE (reference sequence). Trimming shortened V by 0 bases and J by 8 bases, and 11 bases separated the two germline ends. The CDR3 consists of 13 residues. In DNA, the CDR3 is TGTGCCAGCAGCTTGGTTCGGGTAAGAGGCTACACCTTC. Its protein is CASSLVRVRGYTF.

The rearrangement uses TRBV18 and TRBJ1-4; D is possibly TRBD1 (5 bases). This CDR3 comprises 13 residues. The germline gives CDR1 KGHSH, CDR2 LQKENI. Trimming shortened V by 4 bases and J by 8 bases, and 11 bases separated the two germline ends. The CDR3 region is CASSQGTLEKLFF. The CDR3 bases are TGTGCCAGCTCACAGGGGACCCTCGAAAAACTGTTTTTT. The full variable domain, in which reference TRBV18 and TRBJ1-4 provide the parts outside the CDR3, is NAGVMQNPRHLVRRRGQEARLRCSPMKGHSHVYWYRQLPEEGLKFMVYLQKENIIDESGMPKERFSAEFPKEGPSILRIQQVVRGDSAAYFCASSQGTLEKLFFGSGTQLSVL.

The J gene is TRBJ2-3, the V gene TRBV5-6; D remains unclear. The CDR3 totals 12 residues. V lost 5 bases to trimming and J lost 7 bases, with 11 bases between them. Looked up from germline, CDR1 is SGHDT and CDR2 is YYEEEE. In DNA form, the CDR3 reads TGTGCCAGCAGGTCAAGCCCACATACGCAGTATTTT. Protein: CASRSSPHTQYF.

The V and J genes are TRBV25-1 and TRBJ2-1, with D perhaps matching TRBD1 (6 bases). Germline-derived CDR1 and CDR2 are MGHDK and SYGVNS. This CDR3 region has 13 residues. V lost 4 bases, J lost 8 bases, and 12 bases lay in between. CDR3 DNA: TGTGCCAGCAGTGCAGGGGTTTATTATGAGCAGTTCTTC. Translated, it gives CASSAGVYYEQFF.